This TCR beta chain derives from a study of post-analysis software for immune sequencing data. Prepared libraries of TCR beta cDNA carried unique molecular identifiers. TCRdb ran MiXCR on the PCR reads and lists one entry per CDR3 protein. The table includes about 540,000 distinct CDR3 sequences, 34% detected once. Study outcomes and limitations: Several TRBV segments, TRBV5-6, TRBV5-1 and TRBV20-1 among them, were found more frequent in patients than controls.

This clonotype was seen a few times. Its antigen is still unknown. The CDR3 covers 13 residues. Looked up from germline, CDR1 is KGHDR and CDR2 is SFDVKD. Trimming left V 4 bases short and J 5 bases short, with 8 bases between. The receptor was derived from a girl under 18 with multiple sclerosis. Sequencing was done on a sample of blood. The chain links TRBV24-1 to TRBJ2-1; D is uncertain. CDR3 nucleotides: TGTGCCACCAGTGACCCCCCCCACAATGAGCAGTTCTTC. Its translation is CATSDPPHNEQFF.